Detailed here is one TCR beta chain. The data are from a study of blood T cell repertoires in COVID-19. Study-level background: The origin of the acute and convalescent COVID-19 samples was the United States, Italy and Spain. The cDNA or gDNA used as material had been derived from T cells, B-cell-depleted T cells, or PBMCs.

CDR1 is LNHDA, CDR2 SQIVND, per germline (reference sequence). Deletions cut 9 bases from V and 0 bases from J, with 8 bases between. The CDR3 covers 13 residues. Per the original methods: Estimated nucleated cell counts came from reference gene primer amplification. TCRdb's copy holds only in-frame clones and misses some; the assay was immunoSEQ multiplex PCR. That table gives V, J and clone size, and the DNA gave D and trimming. The repertoire includes about 75,000 clones, 74% of them detected once, and just over 2.5% sits in the top ten. The V call is TRBV19, the J call TRBJ1-4; D unclear. The sample comprised peripheral blood. This TCR was sampled from a human donor with acute or convalescent COVID-19. The donor label of this sample is uncertain. The CDR3 sequence: CASQRATNEKLFF. DNA for the CDR3: TGTGCCAGCCAACGAGCAACTAATGAAAAACTGTTTTTT.